The 9 T cell receptor beta chains presented below share a single source sample, sequenced in a study of shared clonotypes between healthy human individuals. TCRdb's copy holds only in-frame clones and misses some; the assay was immunoSEQ multiplex PCR. Among 1,400,000 or so clones, just under 99% were seen once, and the ten largest hold 0.36%. Specimen: naive CD4+ T cells sorted from blood. Specified subset: CD45RA+ positively selected. All receptors derive from a man in his thirties or forties in good health.

This sequence joins TRBV19 and TRBJ2-3, with a weak D call TRBD2 (6 bases). CDR3 size: 16 residues. V was clipped by 9 bases and J by 2 bases, with 21 bases between them. Germline loops: CDR1 LNHDA, CDR2 SQIVND (reference sequence). Here the CDR3 DNA reads TGTGCCAGCCGGGCCCCGGCGAGCGGGCACACAGATACGCAGTATTTT. Its protein product is CASRAPASGHTDTQYF.

The gene calls are TRBV10-2 and TRBJ2-3; a possible D gene is TRBD1 (6 bases). The CDR3 has 15 amino acids. V was cut by 6 bases and J by 0 bases, with 13 bases left in between. Germline-derived CDR1 and CDR2 are WSHSY and SAAADI. The CDR3 nucleotides are TGCGCCAGCAGAAGGGGGACATCGAGCACAGATACGCAGTATTTT. It yields the protein CASRRGTSSTDTQYF.

V and J are TRBV11-3 and TRBJ2-2; maybe TRBD1 (5 bases). Germline V gives CDR1 SGHNT, CDR2 YENEEA. This CDR3 comprises 12 residues. V was clipped by 7 bases and J by 5 bases, with 8 bases between them. DNA for the CDR3: TGTGCCAGCAACAAGGGGACCGGGGAGCTGTTTTTT. The encoded protein is CASNKGTGELFF.

The chain employs TRBV14 and TRBJ2-5; D gene uncertain. CDR1 is SGHDN and CDR2 is FVKESK in the germline V gene. Trimming took 4 bases from V and 4 from J, leaving 10 bases between them. The CDR3 is made up of 13 amino acids. The CDR3 DNA sequence: TGTGCCAGCAGCCCCCCAAACGGAGAGACCCAGTACTTC. Its translation: CASSPPNGETQYF.

The chain uses TRBV4-3 and TRBJ2-7; D is undetermined. Germline CDR1 and CDR2: LGHNA and YSLEER. The V and J ends lost 0 bases and 7 bases respectively, with 16 bases between them. This CDR3 contains 15 residues. The chain's CDR3 is CASSQDHRSLSEQYF. CDR3 DNA: TGCGCCAGCAGCCAAGATCACCGTTCTTTGTCGGAGCAGTACTTC.

The chain recombines TRBV4-3 with TRBJ2-1, with D uncertain. The CDR3 totals 14 residues. V was trimmed by 1 base and J by 5 bases, leaving 9 bases between them. CDR1 and CDR2 from the germline V gene are LGHNA and YSLEER. CDR3 residues: CASSQGLTNNEQFF. Written as DNA, the CDR3 is TGCGCCAGCAGCCAAGGACTGACAAACAATGAGCAGTTCTTC.

The rearrangement links TRBV7-9 to TRBJ2-1; D gene uncertain. Trimming cost V 1 base and J 8 bases, with 12 bases left between them. Germline V gives CDR1 SEHNR, CDR2 FQNEAQ (reference sequence). There are 14 residues in the CDR3. The CDR3 bases are TGTGCCAGCAGCTTAGATAGGGTAGAGTATGAGCAGTTCTTC. It translates to CASSLDRVEYEQFF.

The chain is built from TRBV9 and TRBJ2-3; 7 nucleotides agree with TRBD1. J gave up 2 bases and V 4 bases, and 7 bases lay outside the gene matches. Germline-derived CDR1 and CDR2 are SGDLS and YYNGEE. This CDR3 region has 15 residues. CDR3 in amino acids: CASSPRQGVTDTQYF. CDR3 sequence (DNA): TGTGCCAGCAGCCCTAGACAGGGTGTCACAGATACGCAGTATTTT.

The chain couples TRBV27 to TRBJ2-7, with D possibly being TRBD1 (5 bases). Germline V CDR1 and CDR2: MNHEY, SMNVEV (reference sequence). The germline V and J ends were trimmed by 3 bases and 4 bases, with 13 bases remaining between them. This CDR3 has 14 residues. The CDR3 sequence is CASSFSRGGYEQYF. CDR3 nucleotides: TGTGCCAGCAGTTTTTCTAGGGGTGGGTACGAGCAGTACTTC.